The rows below give T cell receptor beta chains drawn from one sample of a study of blood T cell repertoires in COVID-19. Data came from immunoSEQ multiplex PCR; TCRdb stores just in-frame clones and leaves some out. Of over 150,000 clones in the sample, 86% were seen once. The specimen was peripheral blood. Receptor source: a man between 45 and 60 years old with active or convalescent COVID-19. The CDR3 runs from the conserved cysteine through the conserved F or W. A D gene is named only where the DNA matches it firmly. For some rows the clone size is stated as once, few or many, or as a class when expanded; others skip it.

d_gene	len	v_gene	abundance	j_gene	CDR3nt	CDR3aa
TRBD1	15	TRBV5-5	few	TRBJ1-2	TGTGCCAGCAGCTTGGAGGGGACAGTTACCTATGGCTACACCTTC	CASSLEGTVTYGYTF
TRBD1	14	TRBV29-1	NA	TRBJ2-2	TGCAGCGTTCGGGCAGGGGGTGATACCGGGGAGCTGTTTTTT	CSVRAGGDTGELFF
TRBD1	15	TRBV2	NA	TRBJ1-1	TGTGCCAGCAGTCGACGACAGGGGGCGGGGGAAGAAGCTTTCTTT	CASSRRQGAGEEAFF
NA	16	TRBV19	NA	TRBJ2-2	TGTGCCAGTAGTATGGGTGCAGGAACGAACACCGGGGAGCTGTTTTTT	CASSMGAGTNTGELFF
NA	15	TRBV6-2/TRBV6-3	NA	TRBJ2-3	TGTGCCAGCAGTTACCGAAAGCGAGGTACAGATACGCAGTATTTT	CASSYRKRGTDTQYF
NA	13	TRBV2	NA	TRBJ1-1	TGTGCCAGCAGTCGGGTCGGAGACACTGAAGCTTTCTTT	CASSRVGDTEAFF
NA	15	TRBV18	NA	TRBJ1-1	TGTGCCAGCTCACCGTTGACCGGGATAGGCACTGAAGCTTTCTTT	CASSPLTGIGTEAFF
TRBD2	14	TRBV23-1	NA	TRBJ2-3	TGCGCCAGCAGCAGACTAGCGGGAGAGGATACGCAGTATTTT	CASSRLAGEDTQYF
TRBD1	15	TRBV23-1	NA	TRBJ1-6	TGCGCCAGCAGCCCCTCGACAGGGGACAATTCACCCCTCCACTTT	CASSPSTGDNSPLHF
TRBD1	16	TRBV7-2	NA	TRBJ1-5	TGTGCCAGCAGCTTACCGACAGGGGTAGGGAATCAGCCCCAGCATTTT	CASSLPTGVGNQPQHF
NA	15	TRBV23-1	NA	TRBJ2-7	TGCGCCAGCAGTCACAGACTAGACCACTCCTACGAGCAGTACTTC	CASSHRLDHSYEQYF
NA	14	TRBV14	NA	TRBJ1-1	TGTGCCAGCAGCCAAGAGGACATTCCGGCTGAAGCTTTCTTT	CASSQEDIPAEAFF
NA	15	TRBV3-1/TRBV3-2	NA	TRBJ1-4	TGTGCCAGCAGCCGAGCCAGGGGTAGAAATGAAAAACTGTTTTTT	CASSRARGRNEKLFF
NA	13	TRBV7-4	few	TRBJ1-4	TGTGCCACGATGGAGGAAACTAATGAAAAACTGTTTTTT	CATMEETNEKLFF
TRBD2	15	TRBV4-3	NA	TRBJ2-7	TGCGCCAGCAGCCACCGACTAGCGGGGGCCTACGAGCAGTACTTC	CASSHRLAGAYEQYF
NA	14	TRBV5-5	NA	TRBJ1-2	TGTGCCAGCAGCTTGGGAACGGGGAACTATGGCTACACCTTC	CASSLGTGNYGYTF
NA	15	TRBV11-1	NA	TRBJ2-1	TGTGCCAGCAGCTTGGTTCAGGGAAGTAGGAATGAGCAGTTCTTC	CASSLVQGSRNEQFF
NA	15	TRBV6-5	NA	TRBJ2-7	TGTGCCAGCAGTTACTTCGCTCAGGGGTCCTACGAGCAGTACTTC	CASSYFAQGSYEQYF
NA	13	TRBV4-1	few	TRBJ1-5	TGCGCCAGCAGCCAAGACAGGGATCAGCCCCAGCATTTT	CASSQDRDQPQHF
NA	16	TRBV28	NA	TRBJ2-3	TGTGCCAGCAGGAGCCACCGATTGGGGGCGACAGATACGCAGTATTTT	CASRSHRLGATDTQYF
NA	12	TRBV20-1	NA	TRBJ2-5	TGCAGTGCTAGTCGACACAAGCAGACCCAGTACTTC	CSASRHKQTQYF
NA	17	TRBV4-3	once	TRBJ1-6	TGCGCCAGCAGCCAAGAGGCAGGGCGACGGGGGAATTCACCCCTCCACTTT	CASSQEAGRRGNSPLHF
NA	13	TRBV6-4	NA	TRBJ1-6	TGTGCCAGCAGTGAGTACAGTAATTCACCCCTCCACTTT	CASSEYSNSPLHF
NA	13	TRBV7-8	NA	TRBJ1-4	TGTGCCAGCAGCTTAGGAGGTTATGAAAAACTGTTTTTT	CASSLGGYEKLFF
TRBD2	18	TRBV3-1/TRBV3-2	NA	TRBJ2-1	TGTGCCAGCAGCCAAGGACTGGTTGCGGGAGCTTTGTACAATGAGCAGTTCTTC	CASSQGLVAGALYNEQFF
TRBD2	16	TRBV5-4	NA	TRBJ2-1	TGTGCCAGCAGCTCGGGGGCGGGACTAGGCTACAATGAGCAGTTCTTC	CASSSGAGLGYNEQFF
NA	15	TRBV5-1	NA	TRBJ1-6	TGCGCCAGCAGCTTGGCGAGCTCCTATAATTCACCCCTCCACTTT	CASSLASSYNSPLHF
TRBD2	16	TRBV6-5	NA	TRBJ2-1	TGTGCCAGCAGTTACTCGATAGCGGGAGGGGACAATGAGCAGTTCTTC	CASSYSIAGGDNEQFF
NA	13	TRBV13	few	TRBJ1-1	TGTGCCAGCAGCCAGGACAGATTCACTGAAGCTTTCTTT	CASSQDRFTEAFF
NA	14	TRBV15	NA	TRBJ2-3	TGTGCCACCAGCCCAAGACAGGCCACAGATACGCAGTATTTT	CATSPRQATDTQYF
NA	14	TRBV2	NA	TRBJ1-5	TGTGCCAGCAAGGGAGGGCCGGGCAATCAGCCCCAGCATTTT	CASKGGPGNQPQHF
NA	15	TRBV24-1	NA	TRBJ2-6	TGTGCCGCTGCATCAGGGATCTCTGGGGCCAACGTCCTGACTTTC	CAAASGISGANVLTF
TRBD2	14	TRBV9	NA	TRBJ2-1	TGTGCCAGCAGCGTCCTAGCGGGAGTAAGTGAGCAGTTCTTC	CASSVLAGVSEQFF
NA	13	TRBV4-3	NA	TRBJ1-6	TGCGCCAGCAGCCAGGATGACAGTTCACCCCTCCACTTT	CASSQDDSSPLHF
NA	16	TRBV3-1/TRBV3-2	NA	TRBJ2-1	TGTGCCAGCAGCCCCCGGGTGACCAGCTCCTACAATGAGCAGTTCTTC	CASSPRVTSSYNEQFF
TRBD1	15	TRBV4-1	NA	TRBJ1-1	TGCGCCAGCAGCCAGACAGGGGATATGAACACTGAAGCTTTCTTT	CASSQTGDMNTEAFF
NA	17	TRBV14	NA	TRBJ2-1	TGTGCCAGCAGCTTAAGACTAGTTGGGACGACCGGGAATGAGCAGTTCTTC	CASSLRLVGTTGNEQFF
NA	16	TRBV24-1	NA	TRBJ2-3	TGTGCCACCAGTGATTTGGGGGGCGCTCTCCCAGATACGCAGTATTTT	CATSDLGGALPDTQYF
TRBD2	15	TRBV18	once	TRBJ2-1	TGTGCCAGCTCGGCCGGGACTAGCGGAGGGAATGAGCAGTTCTTC	CASSAGTSGGNEQFF
NA	14	TRBV2	once	TRBJ1-6	TGTGCCAGCAGTGGCGGACAGCAGAATTCACCCCTCCACTTT	CASSGGQQNSPLHF
NA	17	TRBV12-5	NA	TRBJ1-5	TGTGCTAGTGGTTTGGCCTGGACATCCGATAGCAATCAGCCCCAGCATTTT	CASGLAWTSDSNQPQHF
TRBD2	17	TRBV13	NA	TRBJ2-3	TGTGCCAGCAGCCCTCCGGCGGGCGGGGGGACCGCAGATACGCAGTATTTT	CASSPPAGGGTADTQYF
NA	16	TRBV7-2	once	TRBJ1-1	TGTGCCAGCAGCCCACCACGGCAGGGGTTGAACACTGAAGCTTTCTTT	CASSPPRQGLNTEAFF
TRBD1	11	TRBV5-6	NA	TRBJ2-3	TGTGCCAGCGGAGGACAGGGGACGCAGTATTTT	CASGGQGTQYF
TRBD1	14	TRBV11-3	NA	TRBJ1-4	TGTGCCAGCAGCTCTGGACAGGAGAATGAAAAACTGTTTTTT	CASSSGQENEKLFF
NA	13	TRBV6-5	NA	TRBJ1-5	TGTGCCAGCAGTTCGTTTGGCAATCAGCCCCAGCATTTT	CASSSFGNQPQHF
NA	13	TRBV9	once	TRBJ1-2	TGTGCCAGCAGCGTAGCTGAGGACTATGGCTACACCTTC	CASSVAEDYGYTF
NA	12	TRBV29-1	NA	TRBJ1-2	TGCAGCGTGGACGGGACACCTGATGGCTACACCTTC	CSVDGTPDGYTF
TRBD2	12	TRBV2	once	TRBJ2-2	TGTGCCAGCTCGGGAGGGACCGGGGAGCTGTTTTTT	CASSGGTGELFF
NA	13	TRBV4-3	NA	TRBJ1-1	TGCGCCAGCAGCACAAAAGAGCAGGGGCTTGCTTTCTTT	CASSTKEQGLAFF
NA	13	TRBV2	NA	TRBJ2-5	TGTGCCAGCAGTACTTGGACAGAAGAGACCCAGTACTTC	CASSTWTEETQYF
TRBD2	15	TRBV30	NA	TRBJ2-3	TGTGCCTGGACACCCCCGGGACTAGCAACAGATACGCAGTATTTT	CAWTPPGLATDTQYF
NA	16	TRBV27	NA	TRBJ1-4	TGTGCCAGCAGTCGAACAGGCGCGGCTTTTAATGAAAAACTGTTTTTT	CASSRTGAAFNEKLFF
TRBD1	15	TRBV6-5	NA	TRBJ1-1	TGTGCCACCCGGGCTGCCAGGGGGCCCTACACTGAAGCTTTCTTT	CATRAARGPYTEAFF
NA	15	TRBV4-1	NA	TRBJ1-1	TGCGCCAGCAGCCCTACGGGGGGATGGAACACTGAAGCTTTCTTT	CASSPTGGWNTEAFF
NA	14	TRBV19	NA	TRBJ1-3	TGTGCCAGTAGTATATCTTCGGGGGTATACACCATATATTTT	CASSISSGVYTIYF
NA	14	TRBV12-1	once	TRBJ1-5	TGTGCCAGTGACCCGGGACAGCACAATCAGCCCCAGCATTTT	CASDPGQHNQPQHF
NA	12	TRBV28	NA	TRBJ1-5	TGTGCCGTGAGGGCTAACAACCGGCCCCAGCATTTT	CAVRANNRPQHF
NA	14	TRBV5-1	NA	TRBJ2-1	TGCGCCAGCAGCTTAGCGGGCTTTTACAATGAGCAGTTCTTC	CASSLAGFYNEQFF
TRBD1	14	TRBV5-6	NA	TRBJ2-1	TGTGCCAGCAGCCTGGGACAGCCCTACAATGAGCAGTTCTTC	CASSLGQPYNEQFF